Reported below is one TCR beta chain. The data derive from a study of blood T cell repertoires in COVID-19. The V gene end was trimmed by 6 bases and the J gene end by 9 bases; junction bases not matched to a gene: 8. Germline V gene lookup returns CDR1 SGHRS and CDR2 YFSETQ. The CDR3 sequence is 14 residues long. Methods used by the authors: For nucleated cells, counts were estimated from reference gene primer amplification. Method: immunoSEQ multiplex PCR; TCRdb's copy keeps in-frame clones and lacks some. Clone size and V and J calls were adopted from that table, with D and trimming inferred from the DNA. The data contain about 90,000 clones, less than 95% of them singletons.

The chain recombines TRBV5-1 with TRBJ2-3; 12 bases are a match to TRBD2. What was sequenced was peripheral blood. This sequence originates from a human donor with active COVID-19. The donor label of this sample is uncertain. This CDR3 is CASIPSGGGATQYF. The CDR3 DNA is TGCGCCAGCATCCCTAGCGGGGGGGGCGCAACGCAGTATTTT.